A selection of T cell receptor beta chains follows, all from one sample in a study of blood T cell repertoires in COVID-19. Data came from immunoSEQ multiplex PCR; TCRdb stores just in-frame clones and leaves some out. The sample shows 90,000 to 130,000 clones, about 85% of them seen only once. Sequenced input: peripheral blood. These receptors were collected from a human donor in a cohort sampled during active COVID-19. Each CDR3 is given with its conserved first and last residue. D genes are given only for firm matches. Clone size is not always given. Where it is, it says once, few, many or a class for expanded clones.

.	TRBV3-1/TRBV3-2	TRBJ1-1	.	TGTGCCAGCAGGGGAGTGAACACTGAAGCTTTCTTT	CASRGVNTEAFF
.	TRBV19	TRBJ1-1	.	TGTGCCAGTAGTATCGCCTGGGAGGTAAACACTGAAGCTTTCTTT	CASSIAWEVNTEAFF
TRBD2	TRBV5-8	TRBJ2-7	.	TGTGCCAGCAGCAAACTAGCGGGAACCTACGAGCAGTACTTC	CASSKLAGTYEQYF
.	TRBV3-1/TRBV3-2	TRBJ2-3	.	TGTGCCAGCAGCCAAGAGGCGACTCGCGCAGATACGCAGTATTTT	CASSQEATRADTQYF
TRBD2	TRBV27	TRBJ2-5	.	TGTGCCAGCAGTGATCGACGGGGAGGGACTAGCGGGCGAGGGAGGGGATCCCAAGAGACCCAGTACTTC	CASSDRRGGTSGRGRGSQETQYF
.	TRBV12-3/TRBV12-4	TRBJ1-3	.	TGTGCCAGCACCCTAATCTCTGGAAACACCATATATTTT	CASTLISGNTIYF
TRBD1	TRBV28	TRBJ1-1	.	TGTGCCAGCAGCGGACAGGGAACGAACACTGAAGCTTTCTTT	CASSGQGTNTEAFF
.	TRBV11-2	TRBJ2-1	.	TGTGCCAGCAGCTTCCGTCTATCCAAAAGCTCCTACAATGAGCAGTTCTTC	CASSFRLSKSSYNEQFF
TRBD1	TRBV6-1	TRBJ2-5	.	TGTGCCAGCAGTGCTCTTGGGTGGACAGGGGCCACCGGAGAGACCCAGTACTTC	CASSALGWTGATGETQYF
TRBD1	TRBV15	TRBJ1-5	few	TGTGCCACCAGCAGAGATGTACAACAGGGGAGGCAGCCCCAGCATTTT	CATSRDVQQGRQPQHF
.	TRBV27	TRBJ1-5	once	TGTGCCAGCAGTTTTACAGGCAATCAGCCCCAGCATTTT	CASSFTGNQPQHF
TRBD2	TRBV6-6	TRBJ2-2	.	TGTGCCAGCAGCCACGTGGGACTAGCGGACACCGGGGAGCTGTTTTTT	CASSHVGLADTGELFF
TRBD2	TRBV11-2	TRBJ2-7	.	TGTGCCAGCAGCACGACTAGCGGGGCTTCCTACGAGCAGTACTTC	CASSTTSGASYEQYF
TRBD1	TRBV19	TRBJ2-2	.	TGTGCCAGTAGCCCCGGACAGGTCACCGGGGAGCTGTTTTTT	CASSPGQVTGELFF
TRBD2	TRBV9	TRBJ2-7	.	TGTGCCAGCAGCACAATGGGACTAGCGGGGCCGTACGAGCAGTACTTC	CASSTMGLAGPYEQYF
.	TRBV7-8	TRBJ1-3	.	TGTGCCAGCAGCTCCCGACAGGAAAACTCTGGAAACACCATATATTTT	CASSSRQENSGNTIYF
TRBD1	TRBV28	TRBJ2-6	.	TGTGCCACCTTACAGGGGTCTGGGGCCAACGTCCTGACTTTC	CATLQGSGANVLTF
.	TRBV6-2/TRBV6-3	TRBJ2-1	.	TGTGCCAGCAGTTACTCGATTTCCGGAGCGGCGTTGCAGTTCTTC	CASSYSISGAALQFF
.	TRBV30	TRBJ1-2	few	TGTGCCTGGAGTGTCTCTCAGGGTTTGTACACCTTC	CAWSVSQGLYTF
TRBD1	TRBV29-1	TRBJ2-3	.	TGCAGCGTTGATAGGGGGCTCGGCACAGATACGCAGTATTTT	CSVDRGLGTDTQYF
TRBD1	TRBV9	TRBJ1-2	once	TGTGCCAGCAGCCAGTGGGACAGGGAAGGCTATGGCTACACCTTC	CASSQWDREGYGYTF
.	TRBV5-1	TRBJ2-3	.	TGCGCCAGCAGCCAAAGGGGCCTCTCTACTGCAGATACGCAGTATTTT	CASSQRGLSTADTQYF
TRBD1	TRBV16	TRBJ2-2	.	TGTGCCAGCAGCCAAAGGACAGGGGCCGCCGGGGAGCTGTTTTTT	CASSQRTGAAGELFF
.	TRBV27	TRBJ1-3	.	TGTGCCAGCAGGAATCCAGGCTCTGGAAACACCATATATTTT	CASRNPGSGNTIYF
.	TRBV5-6	TRBJ1-5	.	TGTGCCAGCAGCTGGGGCAGAGGCAATCAGCCCCAGCATTTT	CASSWGRGNQPQHF
.	TRBV6-2/TRBV6-3	TRBJ2-7	.	TGTGCCAGCAGTTACTCGATTCTGTCACCCGGCGGCTACGAGCAGTACTTC	CASSYSILSPGGYEQYF
TRBD1	TRBV5-6	TRBJ1-2	.	TGTGCCAGCAGCTCCCGACAGGGAATGTTTCGGGGCTACACCTTC	CASSSRQGMFRGYTF
.	TRBV19	TRBJ1-5	.	TGTGCCAGTAGTATCGGGGGGAATCAGCCCCAGCATTTT	CASSIGGNQPQHF
TRBD1	TRBV2	TRBJ1-2	.	TGTGCCAGCAGTGAAGGAGGCAGGGCAGGGGGTGGCTATGGCTACACCTTC	CASSEGGRAGGGYGYTF
.	TRBV3-1/TRBV3-2	TRBJ2-7	once	TGTGCCAGCAGCCAAGGAGTCGCACTGAGAAACGAGCAGTACTTC	CASSQGVALRNEQYF
TRBD1	TRBV11-2	TRBJ2-3	.	TGTGCCAGCAGCTCGGACAGGGTACAGTATTTT	CASSSDRVQYF
TRBD1	TRBV4-3	TRBJ1-2	.	TGCGCCAGCAGCCAAGCTGACATCAGGGGGCATAATGGCTACACCTTC	CASSQADIRGHNGYTF
.	TRBV7-9	TRBJ2-3	.	TGTGCCAGCAGTACAGGAGAGACCTTCTACGGTGCGTATTTT	CASSTGETFYGAYF
TRBD2	TRBV4-2	TRBJ2-1	.	TGTGCCAGCAGCCACGGACTAGCAGCCGGCAATGAGCAGTTCTTC	CASSHGLAAGNEQFF
.	TRBV7-2	TRBJ2-7	.	TGTGCCAGCAGCGCCCGTGTAGGGGGTCCCCACGAGCAGTACTTC	CASSARVGGPHEQYF
.	TRBV21-1	TRBJ1-4	.	TGTGCCAGCACCCCCAAGGACAGGGAAGCGTCAGGAGAAAAACTGTTTTTT	CASTPKDREASGEKLFF
TRBD1	TRBV6-1	TRBJ2-7	once	TGTGCCAGCAGTGAACACTACCGGGACAGGGGCGACGAGCAGTACTTC	CASSEHYRDRGDEQYF
.	TRBV10-3	TRBJ2-3	.	TGTGCCATCAGTGCCAGTTTAAATCCGATTAGCACAGATACGCAGTATTTT	CAISASLNPISTDTQYF
TRBD1	TRBV9	TRBJ1-4	once	TGTGCCAGCAGCACCGGGACAGCTCCTTCAACTAATGAAAAACTGTTTTTT	CASSTGTAPSTNEKLFF
.	TRBV7-9	TRBJ1-2	.	TGTGCCAGCAGCTTAGGGGCAGGGTACGCGACAACTAACTATGGCTACACCTTC	CASSLGAGYATTNYGYTF
.	TRBV30	TRBJ1-4	.	TGTGCCTGGAGTGTTGGGGGCGCAACTAATGAAAAACTGTTTTTT	CAWSVGGATNEKLFF
.	TRBV7-9	TRBJ1-1	.	TGTGCCAGCAGCTTAGTACAGGGTTACACTGAAGCTTTCTTT	CASSLVQGYTEAFF
TRBD1	TRBV11-2	TRBJ2-7	.	TGTGCCAGCAGCTTAGAGGGACAGGGGGCTAGCGAGCAGTACTTC	CASSLEGQGASEQYF
.	TRBV9	TRBJ1-1	.	TGTGCCAGCAGCCCCCGTGCACAGAACACTGAAGCTTTCTTT	CASSPRAQNTEAFF
.	TRBV19	TRBJ2-7	.	TGTGCCAGTAGTCGCCCGCAGGCCTACGAGCAGTACTTC	CASSRPQAYEQYF
TRBD1	TRBV11-2	TRBJ2-1	.	TGTGCCAGCAGCTGGGACAGGTCCACCTACAATGAGCAGTTCTTC	CASSWDRSTYNEQFF
.	TRBV6-2/TRBV6-3	TRBJ1-1	.	TGTGCCAGCAGCCACACGGGGAGGGGATCCCCTGAAGCTTTCTTT	CASSHTGRGSPEAFF
TRBD2	TRBV15	TRBJ2-3	.	TGTGCCACCAGCAGAGGAACGACTAGCGAGAGCACAGATACGCAGTATTTT	CATSRGTTSESTDTQYF
.	TRBV5-1	TRBJ1-3	.	TGCGCCAGCAGCTTGGGACCTAGCTCTGGAAACACCATATATTTT	CASSLGPSSGNTIYF
.	TRBV9	TRBJ2-5	.	TGTGCCAGCAGCGTCGGCAGGGCAGGGGAGACCCAGTACTTC	CASSVGRAGETQYF
.	TRBV28	TRBJ1-3	.	TGTGCCAGCAGTAGACTGCCGAGCTCTGGAAACACCATATATTTT	CASSRLPSSGNTIYF
TRBD1	TRBV28	TRBJ2-6	once	TGTGCCAGCAGTCTACAGGGGGCCGGGGCCAACGTCCTGACTTTC	CASSLQGAGANVLTF
.	TRBV2	TRBJ1-3	.	TGTGCCAGCCGGGAGAGGGGAAACACCATATATTTT	CASRERGNTIYF
.	TRBV4-3	TRBJ1-2	once	TGCGCCAGCAGCCAAGACCTAAACTATGGCTACACCTTC	CASSQDLNYGYTF
.	TRBV18	TRBJ2-7	.	TGTGCCAGCTCACTAGAGGGCTACGAGCAGTACTTC	CASSLEGYEQYF
TRBD1	TRBV28	TRBJ2-2	.	TGTGCCAGCAGTAACCCGGGACAGATCACCGGGGAGCTGTTTTTT	CASSNPGQITGELFF